Following are 5 T cell receptor beta chains from one sample sequenced in a study of regulatory T cells in long-lasting Graves disease. Indicated time point: newly diagnosed GD, antithyroid drugs for less than 3 months. Construction of the TCR library relied on RNA isolated from PBMCs. Arm-PCR of CDR3 regions with iRepertoire HTBI primers generated TCR beta libraries. TCRdb re-called the multiplex PCR reads with MiXCR, one entry per CDR3 protein. The table has about 440,000 distinct CDR3 sequences, roughly 15% seen once; the top ten hold around 23%. The same sample was also studied in work on T cells in Graves' hyperthyroidism and ophthalmopathy.

The starting material was peripheral blood mononuclear cells (PBMCs), obtained at new diagnosis, from a patient treated with antithyroid drugs. These receptors originate from a young woman with Graves disease.

This clonotype appeared many times. The chain is built from TRBV11-2 and TRBJ2-7, with D uncertain. This CDR3 spans 11 amino acids. Germline values: CDR1 SGHAT, CDR2 FQNNGV. The V and J ends lost 7 bases and 3 bases respectively, with 7 bases between them. In DNA, the CDR3 is TGTGCCAGCACCATAAACTACGAGCAGTACTTC. This translates into CASTINYEQYF.

This clonotype came up many times. The chain employs TRBV7-3 and TRBJ2-1; 7 bases agree with TRBD2. CDR3 size: 13 residues. V trimming: 2 bases; J trimming: 13 bases; junction bases outside the gene matches: 8. CDR1 and CDR2 from the germline V gene are SGHTA and FQGTGA. CDR3 sequence (DNA): TGTGCCAGCAGCTTAGGACTAGATGGGATACAGTTCTTC. Its translation: CASSLGLDGIQFF.

This clonotype was recorded many times. The V gene is TRBV3-1, the J gene TRBJ2-1; 9 bases match TRBD2. The CDR3 runs to 14 residues. The V segment lost 5 bases and the J segment 5 bases; nucleotides outside the gene matches: 4. Germline V gene sequence: CDR1 LGHDT, CDR2 YNNKEL (reference sequence). CDR3 sequence (DNA): TGTGCCAGCAGCGAACTAGCGGGTAACAATGAGCAGTTCTTC. Translating gives CASSELAGNNEQFF.

This clonotype appeared many times. The chain recombines TRBV2 with TRBJ1-5; the match to TRBD1 covers 7 bases. Per the germline V gene, CDR1 is SNHLY and CDR2 is FYNNEI. With 5 bases clipped from V and 6 bases from J, the junction kept 10 bases outside the gene matches. The CDR3 contains 15 residues. The CDR3 spells CASSRLGQSGQPQHF. The CDR3 DNA reads as TGTGCCAGCAGTAGATTGGGACAGTCAGGTCAGCCCCAGCATTTT.

This clonotype has a count of ten or more. The chain carries TRBV18 and TRBJ2-7; 7 bases match TRBD1. This CDR3 spans 16 amino acids. Germline V lookup: CDR1 KGHSH, CDR2 LQKENI. Trimming removed 3 bases from V and 3 bases from J; junction bases left unmatched: 11. The DNA of the CDR3 is TGTGCCAGCTCACCGGACCTAGGGGGCAGAAGCTACGAGCAGTACTTC. It translates to CASSPDLGGRSYEQYF. Together with reference TRBV18 and TRBJ2-7, the CDR3 gives the full variable domain: NAGVMQNPRHLVRRRGQEARLRCSPMKGHSHVYWYRQLPEEGLKFMVYLQKENIIDESGMPKERFSAEFPKEGPSILRIQQVVRGDSAAYFCASSPDLGGRSYEQYFGPGTRLTVT.